This T cell receptor beta chain came from a study of human T cells and chemical hapten exposure. In the library, unique molecular identifiers were attached to individual cDNA molecules. TCRdb used MiXCR to reprocess the RACE reads, holding one entry per CDR3 protein. The table includes a few hundred thousand distinct CDR3 sequences, around 5.5% detected once. Time point of the sample: pre-sensitization, week 0. Described treatment: therapeutic diphenylcyclopropenone sensitization with weekly scalp DPC. The CDR3 has 14 amino acids. From germline, CDR1 is MNHEY and CDR2 SVGEGT. Trimming removed 0 bases from V and 6 bases from J, with 10 bases in between. This clonotype has only a few counts.

The sequencing used whole blood, collected in connection with sensitization to the hapten diphenylcyclopropenone (DPC). This TCR came from a woman aged 18 to 35 with alopecia areata. Some clones in this sample may be carry-over from other donors' samples. This chain connects TRBV6-2 or TRBV6-3 to TRBJ2-3, with D tentatively TRBD1 (5 bases). CDR3 loop: CASSYSRAGDTQYF. In DNA form, the CDR3 reads TGTGCCAGCAGTTACTCCAGGGCAGGCGATACGCAGTATTTT.